The T cell receptor (beta chain) described here comes from a study of blood T cell repertoires in COVID-19 (dated by TCRdb to the early 2020s). Background on the whole study: Samples from collaborators originated in the United States, Italy and Spain and spanned both the acute and convalescent phases of COVID-19. The material from the prospective study consisted of cDNA or gDNA derived from T cells, B-cell-depleted T cells, or PBMCs. The dataset comprised deeply sampled blood TCRbeta repertoires from subjects exposed to, actively infected with, or recovered from COVID-19. The repertoires were released in a freely available public database meant as a resource for research on the immune response to SARS-CoV-2. The samples were drawn from two sources: the first 160 participants of the ongoing ImmuneRACE study, and 1,000 to 1,500 subjects contributed by 6 global collaborators. Sample metadata almost always included a de-identified subject ID, COVID-19 status, age in years and sex. Where HLA class I and class II types were available, the types were taken from metadata supplied by the sample provider, not from assay-based typing. The investigation overall reported the following: Clinical and demographic metadata were provided uncurated, with the amount varying by source and participant.

Comments on this clone: This clone's antigen is unknown. Base-call qualities are not available, and no considerably larger clone is one nucleotide away.

CDR1 and CDR2, per the germline V gene, are SGHRS and YFSETQ. Including cysteine and phenylalanine, the CDR3 has 20 amino acids. Just CDR3 DNA is preserved here, 60 bases in frame from base 1. The junction shows trimming of 4 bases on V and 8 bases on J, and the gene matches do not reach 28 bases of it. TCRbeta CDR3 regions were amplified from genomic DNA using the immunoSEQ Assay, a bias-controlled multiplex PCR. The authors' analysis ran thus. The number of nucleated cells in each sample was estimated from the amplification of reference gene primers within the assay. Sequence reads were collapsed and filtered to measure the absolute abundance of every unique TCRbeta CDR3 rearrangement. For each sample, productive Simpson clonality was calculated as the square root of Simpson's diversity index across productive rearrangements. The source is immuneACCESS, and TCRdb retained only in-frame sequences with V and J called. Part of the clones is not carried over; for the studies checked, unresolved V genes explain less than half of this, and the remainder is unexplained. V and J calls and clone size come straight from that table; D and trimming were deduced from the DNA. The sample profile shows about 290,000 clones; approximately 90% of them were found once. Clones ranked in the top ten supply approximately 4.3% of the sample.

Each collaborating institution followed its own protocols to collect whole blood in K2EDTA tubes. Collaborator samples were shipped for TCRbeta analysis as frozen whole blood, isolated PBMCs, or DNA extracted from either sample type. What was sequenced was peripheral blood. The receptor comes from a man aged 35 to 55 with acute or convalescent COVID-19. This receptor chain uses TRBV5-1 and TRBJ1-2, with 8 bases aligning to TRBD1. In nucleotides, the sequence is TGCGCCAGCAGCCTGGGGACAGGCTCTCGGCCGACAGGCGGTCGAGGGGGCTACACCTTC. Translated, this is CASSLGTGSRPTGGRGGYTF.